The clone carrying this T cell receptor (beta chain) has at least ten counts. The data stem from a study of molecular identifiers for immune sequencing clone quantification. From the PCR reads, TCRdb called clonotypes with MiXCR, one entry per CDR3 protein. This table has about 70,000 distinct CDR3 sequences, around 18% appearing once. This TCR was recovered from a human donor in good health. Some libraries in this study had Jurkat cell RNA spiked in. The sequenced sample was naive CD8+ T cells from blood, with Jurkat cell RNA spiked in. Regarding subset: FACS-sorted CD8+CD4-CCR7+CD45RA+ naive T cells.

CDR3: CASSLIGFREKLFF. As DNA, the CDR3 is TGTGCCAGCAGCTTAATAGGTTTTCGAGAAAAACTGTTTTTT. The V call is TRBV7-9, the J call TRBJ1-4; D remains unclear. This CDR3 spans 14 amino acids. Deletions cut 2 bases from V and 8 bases from J, with 12 bases between. Per germline, CDR1 SEHNR and CDR2 FQNEAQ (reference sequence). Supplemented by reference TRBV7-9 and TRBJ1-4, the full variable domain reads DTGVSQNPRHKITKRGQNVTFRCDPISEHNRLYWYRQTLGQGPEFLTYFQNEAQLEKSRLLSDRFSAERPKGSFSTLEIQRTEQGDSAMYLCASSLIGFREKLFFGSGTQLSVL.